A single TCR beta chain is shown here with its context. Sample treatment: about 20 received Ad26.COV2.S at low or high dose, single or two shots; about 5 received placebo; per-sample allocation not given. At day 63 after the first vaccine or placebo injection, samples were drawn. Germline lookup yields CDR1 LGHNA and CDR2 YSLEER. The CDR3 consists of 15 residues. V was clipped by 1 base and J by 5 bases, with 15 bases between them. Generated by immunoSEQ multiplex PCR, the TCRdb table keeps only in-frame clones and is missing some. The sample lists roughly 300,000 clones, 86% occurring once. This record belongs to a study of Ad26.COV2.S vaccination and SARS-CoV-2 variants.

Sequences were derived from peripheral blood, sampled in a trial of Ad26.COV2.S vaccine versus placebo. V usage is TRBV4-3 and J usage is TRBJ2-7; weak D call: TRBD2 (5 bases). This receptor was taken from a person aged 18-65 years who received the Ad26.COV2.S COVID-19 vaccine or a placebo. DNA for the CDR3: TGCGCCAGCAGCCAAGGGTTAGGCGGGCGCAACGAGCAGTACTTC. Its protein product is CASSQGLGGRNEQYF.